This T cell receptor (beta chain) was identified during a study of Graves' ophthalmopathy and Graves' hyperthyroidism. Comments on this clonotype: Its antigen is not identified.

Study-wide points: From stable hyperthyroidism, ophthalmopathy was separated by a 13-signature model with 85% to 90% sensitivity and under 84% specificity.

TCR beta CDR3 amplification used RNA transcripts. The workflow started with a first-round RT-PCR run with HTBI primers and then moved on to a second-round multiplex PCR. TCRdb re-analysed the multiplex PCR reads in MiXCR, keeping a single row per CDR3 protein. In the table there are 240,000 or so distinct CDR3 sequences, 45% to 55% of which are singletons. This clonotype was sampled from an adult man with Graves' ophthalmopathy. The sample taken for sequencing was peripheral blood.

CDR3 in amino acids: CASSSRAGEQYF. The DNA for the CDR3 is TGTGCCAGCAGCTCCCGCGCCGGAGAGCAGTACTTC. The rearrangement links TRBV7-2 to TRBJ2-7; no reliable D call. Germline-derived CDR1 and CDR2 are SGHTA and FQGNSA. The CDR3 covers 12 residues. V gave up 4 bases and J gave up 7 bases, with 11 bases separating them.